The clone carrying this T cell receptor (beta chain) was picked up a small number of times. What it binds is unknown. Multiplex PCR (32 V and 13 J primers) was used to amplify the TCR beta CDR3. A single record per CDR3 protein comes from TCRdb applying MiXCR to the multiplex PCR reads. The sample records over 20,000 distinct CDR3 sequences, 25% to 35% being singletons. Bulk tumor genomic DNA (600 ng per sample) served as template. Widely spaced biopsies, several per primary tumor, were obtained at surgery. Samples came from untreated patients having curative surgery for newly diagnosed non-small cell lung cancer. This sample was included in a study of immune heterogeneity within non-small cell lung tumors. In the study overall: Of the tumors, several were squamous cell, some ten non-squamous, and 1 not otherwise specified. Findings of the study overall: Recurrence of identical dominant CDR3 beta clonotypes was observed across intrapatient tumor sites, concomitant with site-unique high-frequency clones. The study found high-frequency T-cell receptor beta clonotypes largely distinct between individual patients.

V was clipped by 6 bases and J by 0 bases, with 3 bases between them. The germline gives CDR1 SGHTA, CDR2 FQGNSA. There are 13 residues in the CDR3. The specimen was lung tumor tissue. The clonotype comes from a man aged 40-55 years with non-small cell lung cancer. The chain combines TRBV7-2 with TRBJ2-6; D not resolved. CDR3 in DNA: TGTGCCAGCAGGCCCTCTGGGGCCAACGTCCTGACTTTC. This gives the protein CASRPSGANVLTF.